One and the same sample provided the 32 T cell receptor beta chains below, sequenced in a study of regulatory T cells in long-lasting Graves disease. Noted time point: persistent/refractory GD, antithyroid drugs over 5 years with positive TRAb. After RNA was extracted from PBMCs, the TCR library was made from it. The TCR beta library used iRepertoire HTBI primers with Arm-PCR amplification of CDR3. TCRdb recomputed calls from the multiplex PCR reads with MiXCR, one row per CDR3 protein. The top ten clones hold less than 30% of a sample with roughly 360,000 distinct CDR3 sequences, approximately 23% of them seen once. This specimen consisted of peripheral blood mononuclear cells (PBMCs), obtained when the disease was refractory, from a patient treated with antithyroid drugs. The receptor source for this set is a woman between 35 and 50 years old with Graves disease.

This clonotype has a count of ten or more. This sequence joins TRBV11-2 and TRBJ2-2, with TRBD2 identical over 11 bases. CDR3 length equals 18 residues. In germline, CDR1 is SGHAT, CDR2 FQNNGV. V shed 1 base and J 3 bases; nucleotides not matched to a gene: 7. The CDR3 nucleotides are TGTGCCAGCAGCTTAGGGGCGACTAGCGGGAAATACACCGGGGAGCTGTTTTTT. Translation: CASSLGATSGKYTGELFF.

The chain carries TRBV19 and TRBJ2-7; TRBD2 aligns across 7 bases. This CDR3 region has 15 residues. Trimming took 1 base from V and 2 from J; bases not matched to a gene: 5. In germline, CDR1 is LNHDA, CDR2 SQIVND (reference sequence). The CDR3 sequence is CASSIGSGPTYEQYF. CDR3 nucleotides: TGTGCCAGTAGTATAGGTAGCGGGCCTACCTACGAGCAGTACTTC.

The chain joins TRBV20-1 to TRBJ2-7; D is ambiguous. In germline, CDR1 is DFQATT, CDR2 SNEGSKA (reference sequence). This CDR3 contains 11 residues. Trimming removed 3 bases from V and 3 bases from J, with 6 bases in between. The CDR3: CSARIRYEQYF. DNA for the CDR3: TGCAGTGCTAGGATCCGCTACGAGCAGTACTTC.

The chain is built from TRBV20-1 and TRBJ2-7; 13 nucleotides align to TRBD2. Unmatched junction bases numbered 4, after V lost 3 bases and J lost 2 bases. Germline CDR1 and CDR2: DFQATT and SNEGSKA (reference sequence). The CDR3 covers 15 residues. The CDR3 DNA sequence: TGCAGTGCTAGCCTAACTAGCGGGAGGGCCTACGAGCAGTACTTC. This encodes CSASLTSGRAYEQYF.

Concerning this clonotype itself: Compared with germline, one end of the junction differs, possibly owing to a read error. This chain uses TRBV28 with TRBJ2-6; 9 nucleotides match TRBD2. CDR1 is MDHEN and CDR2 is SYDVKM in the germline V gene. The CDR3 sequence is 15 residues long. CDR3 DNA: TGTGCCAGCAGTTTGTTCGCGGGAGGGGCCGACGTCCTGACTTTC. It codes for CASSLFAGGADVLTF.

This clonotype was picked up many times. This sequence joins TRBV28 and TRBJ2-7; D ambiguous. Germline V CDR1 and CDR2: MDHEN, SYDVKM. There are 12 residues in the CDR3. Trimming cost V 5 bases and J 1 base, with 6 bases left between them. The DNA of the CDR3 is TGTGCCAGCAGTACAGATTCCTACGAGCAGTACTTC. Translating it yields CASSTDSYEQYF.

This clonotype was observed a handful of times. The gene calls are TRBV28 and TRBJ1-2; D unresolved. There are 11 residues in the CDR3. The V and J ends lost 4 bases and 5 bases respectively, with 5 bases between them. Germline V CDR1 and CDR2: MDHEN, SYDVKM. CDR3 bases: TGTGCCAGCAGTTCCTGGTATGGCTACACCTTC. Residues: CASSSWYGYTF.

V usage is TRBV5-4 and J usage is TRBJ2-7; TRBD1 aligns across 10 bases. This CDR3 comprises 15 residues. Germline assignment: CDR1 SGHNT and CDR2 YYREEE (reference sequence). V gave up 1 base and J gave up 4 bases; unmatched junction bases: 5. The CDR3 sequence: CASSLNGQGGYEQYF. As DNA, the CDR3 is TGTGCCAGCAGCTTGAATGGACAGGGGGGATACGAGCAGTACTTC.

The table lists this clonotype with many counts. The chain uses TRBV20-1 and TRBJ1-5, with D maybe TRBD1 (5 bases). Germline-derived CDR1 and CDR2 are DFQATT and SNEGSKA (reference sequence). The CDR3 length is 15 residues. V lost 0 bases to trimming and J lost 4 bases, with 13 bases between them. The CDR3 sequence is CSARDLQAGNQPQHF. CDR3 bases: TGCAGTGCTAGAGACCTACAGGCGGGTAATCAGCCCCAGCATTTT.

Worth noting for this clonotype: A read error is likely, as this CDR3 ends without the conserved phenylalanine or tryptophan. The genes are TRBV12-3 or TRBV12-4 and TRBJ1-1, with a possible D match to TRBD1 (6 bases). V lost 7 bases to trimming and J lost 0 bases, with 18 bases between them. The CDR3 covers 16 residues. CDR3 loop: CASNQTGFHMNTEAFL. In nucleotides, the CDR3 is TGTGCCAGCAACCAAACAGGGTTCCACATGAACACTGAAGCTTTCCTT.

V usage is TRBV2 and J usage is TRBJ1-4; D possibly corresponds to TRBD1 (5 bases). Trimming left V 6 bases short and J 5 bases short, with 16 bases between. There are 15 residues in the CDR3. Germline V lookup: CDR1 SNHLY, CDR2 FYNNEI. The DNA for the CDR3 is TGTGCCAGCAGCGATATCCGGGACCGGAATGAAAAACTGTTTTTT. Its translation: CASSDIRDRNEKLFF.

This clonotype appeared many times. The V and J genes are TRBV10-2 and TRBJ1-5; a weak D match, TRBD1 (6 bases). The V gene's germline CDR1 is WSHSY and CDR2 SAAADI. This CDR3 is 13 amino acids long. With 6 bases removed from V and 6 bases from J, the gap between germline ends came to 12 bases. CDR3 loop: CASSVYRVQPQHF. The DNA for the CDR3 is TGCGCCAGCAGCGTCTACAGGGTTCAGCCCCAGCATTTT.

The sample holds many counts of this clonotype. The V gene is TRBV6-1, the J gene TRBJ2-7, with TRBD2 matching 11 bases. Germline loops: CDR1 MNHNS, CDR2 SASEGT. Trimming cost V 5 bases and J 6 bases; bases outside gene matches: 6. There are 14 residues in the CDR3. The CDR3 region is CASSLAGGSLEQYF. Written as DNA, the CDR3 is TGTGCCAGCAGTCTAGCGGGAGGATCCCTCGAGCAGTACTTC.

The sample holds many counts of this clonotype. The V call is TRBV11-3, the J call TRBJ2-5; 13 positions match TRBD2. Germline trimming cut 1 base from V and 2 bases from J; bases unmatched to any gene: 7. Germline V gene data show CDR1 as SGHNT and CDR2 as YENEEA. The CDR3 runs to 18 residues. This chain's CDR3 is CASSLGIRLAGGQETQYF. CDR3 nucleotides: TGTGCCAGCAGCTTAGGGATTCGACTAGCGGGAGGACAAGAGACCCAGTACTTC.

The gene calls are TRBV20-1 and TRBJ1-4; D is undetermined. This CDR3 contains 14 residues. Trimming stripped 1 base from V and 4 bases from J, with 10 bases between. Per germline, CDR1 DFQATT and CDR2 SNEGSKA (reference sequence). CDR3 protein: CSARGVGNNEKLFF. The CDR3 nucleotides read TGCAGTGCTAGAGGCGTAGGCAATAATGAAAAACTGTTTTTT.

This clonotype has more than one count but fewer than ten. This chain uses TRBV20-1 with TRBJ1-5; D remains ambiguous. Trimming removed 3 bases from V and 0 bases from J, with 6 bases in between. The CDR3 is made up of 13 amino acids. Germline loops: CDR1 DFQATT, CDR2 SNEGSKA (reference sequence). The CDR3 DNA reads TGCAGTGCTAGGAAGGATAGCAATCAGCCCCAGCATTTT. Translation gives CSARKDSNQPQHF.

The V gene is TRBV2, the J gene TRBJ1-2; D not certain. Germline loops: CDR1 SNHLY, CDR2 FYNNEI. The CDR3 spans 15 residues. V lost 0 bases to trimming and J lost 4 bases, with 12 bases between them. Written as DNA, the CDR3 is TGTGCCAGCAGTGAAGCCGAGTATTCCTCCTATGGCTACACCTTC. Amino acid sequence: CASSEAEYSSYGYTF. Full variable domain (missing parts from reference TRBV2 and TRBJ1-2): EPEVTQTPSHQVTQMGQEVILRCVPISNHLYFYWYRQILGQKVEFLVSFYNNEISEKSEIFDDQFSVERPDGSNFTLKIRSTKLEDSAMYFCASSEAEYSSYGYTFGSGTRLTVV.

A note on this clonotype: A much larger clonotype is one base distant, so this may be a read error. The J gene is TRBJ2-4, the V gene TRBV28, with D possibly matching TRBD1 (6 bases). Germline CDR1 MDHEN, CDR2 SYDVKM. This CDR3 spans 15 amino acids. V was trimmed by 6 bases and J by 1 base, leaving 13 bases between them. The CDR3 coding sequence is TGTGCCAGCAGAAGACAGGAGGTGGCCAAAAACATTCAGTACTTC. Translation: CASRRQEVAKNIQYF.

The sample holds a few counts of this clonotype. The rearrangement links TRBV20-1 to TRBJ2-7; possible D gene TRBD2, 6 bases. V was shortened by 5 bases and J by 2 bases, with 13 bases between the two germline ends. Germline values: CDR1 DFQATT, CDR2 SNEGSKA (reference sequence). This CDR3 has 13 amino acids. CDR3 in DNA: TGCAGTGCTCGCGTCGGGGGTGCCTACGAGCAGTACTTC. This gives the protein CSARVGGAYEQYF.

CDR3 residues: CATSLGANTGELFF. The CDR3 region has the DNA TGTGCCACCAGCCTGGGCGCGAACACCGGGGAGCTGTTTTTT. This chain connects TRBV15 to TRBJ2-2; unclear D gene. Germline assignment: CDR1 LNHNV and CDR2 YYDKDF (reference sequence). The V gene lost 5 bases and the J gene lost 0 bases, with 7 bases spanning the gap. The CDR3 runs to 14 residues. The variable domain in full, completed from reference TRBV15 and TRBJ2-2, reads DAMVIQNPRYQVTQFGKPVTLSCSQTLNHNVMYWYQQKSSQAPKLLFHYYDKDFNNEADTPDNFQSRRPNTSFCFLDIRSPGLGDTAMYLCATSLGANTGELFFGEGSRLTVL.

Of note for this clonotype: A much larger clone lies one base from this, so it may be a read error. V gene TRBV24-1 combines with J gene TRBJ2-7, with D uncertain. V lost 7 bases to trimming and J lost 2 bases, with 14 bases between them. This CDR3 has 14 amino acids. Germline V gives CDR1 KGHDR, CDR2 SFDVKD. CDR3 loop: CATRSVGLPYEQYF. CDR3 coding DNA: TGTGCCACCAGGAGCGTCGGGCTCCCCTACGAGCAGTACTTC.

J is TRBJ2-2 and V is TRBV5-5; a weak D match, TRBD1 (7 bases). Per germline, CDR1 SGHKS and CDR2 YYEKEE (reference sequence). V shed 4 bases and J shed 3 bases, with 13 bases lying between them. This CDR3 has 15 residues. Written as DNA, the CDR3 is TGTGCCAGCAGCACCAGGGGGGTCGACACCGGGGAGCTGTTTTTT. Translation gives CASSTRGVDTGELFF. Together with reference TRBV5-5 and TRBJ2-2, the CDR3 gives the full variable domain: DAGVTQSPTHLIKTRGQQVTLRCSPISGHKSVSWYQQVLGQGPQFIFQYYEKEERGRGNFPDRFSARQFPNYSSELNVNALLLGDSALYLCASSTRGVDTGELFFGEGSRLTVL.

This clonotype was observed a handful of times. The chain carries TRBV28 and TRBJ2-3; D tentatively reads TRBD1 or TRBD2 (5 bases each). The CDR3 extends over 20 amino acids. CDR1 and CDR2 (germline): MDHEN, SYDVKM. V dropped 5 bases and J dropped 3 bases, with 30 bases sitting between them. The chain's CDR3 is CASSPPLWGTSKSKTDTQYF. The CDR3 nucleotides read TGTGCCAGCAGTCCACCACTATGGGGGACCAGCAAATCGAAGACAGATACGCAGTATTTT. The whole variable domain, remainder taken from reference TRBV28 and TRBJ2-3, is DVKVTQSSRYLVKRTGEKVFLECVQDMDHENMFWYRQDPGLGLRLIYFSYDVKMKEKGDIPEGYSVSREKKERFSLILESASTNQTSMYLCASSPPLWGTSKSKTDTQYFGPGTRLTVL.

This clonotype turned up a few times. This chain connects TRBV5-1 to TRBJ1-5, with D possibly TRBD1 on 6 matching bases. The CDR3 runs to 14 residues. CDR1 and CDR2 (germline): SGHRS, YFSETQ. The V end was cut by 4 bases, the J end by 4 bases, with 12 bases between. The CDR3 DNA reads as TGCGCCAGCAGCGGGGGCGGATCAAATCAGCCCCAGCATTTT. This sequence encodes CASSGGGSNQPQHF.

This clonotype was observed a handful of times. This rearrangement joins TRBV29-1 to TRBJ1-4; D gene ambiguous. Looked up from germline, CDR1 is SQVTM and CDR2 is ANQGSEA. CDR3 size: 12 residues. Trimming took off 6 bases at V and 0 bases at J, with 5 bases between the two ends. The CDR3 loop is CSVGSTNEKLFF. In DNA, the CDR3 is TGCAGCGTAGGGTCAACTAATGAAAAACTGTTTTTT.

This clonotype was counted many times. The rearrangement uses TRBV7-9 and TRBJ2-7; D uncertain. CDR3 length: 14 residues. Trimming removed 2 bases at V and 0 bases at J, with 8 bases between. The germline V gene has CDR1 SEHNR and CDR2 FQNEAQ (reference sequence). The CDR3 nucleotides are TGTGCCAGCAGCTTATCCAGGAACTCCTACGAGCAGTACTTC. Translation: CASSLSRNSYEQYF.

In this sample, this clonotype turned up many times. The J gene is TRBJ2-2, the V gene TRBV6-5; D unresolved. The ends were cut back, 0 bases at V and 4 bases at J, with 9 bases in the middle. The CDR3 is 15 amino acids. Germline V CDR1 and CDR2: MNHEY, SVGAGI. For the CDR3, the DNA is TGTGCCAGCAGTTACTCGAACGTACCCACCGGGGAGCTGTTTTTT. Translating gives CASSYSNVPTGELFF.

This clonotype was seen a handful of times. The J gene is TRBJ2-2, the V gene TRBV30; D is uncertain. This CDR3 has 11 amino acids. Trimming stripped 4 bases from V and 5 bases from J, with 5 bases between. In germline, CDR1 is GTSNPN, CDR2 SVGIG (reference sequence). The CDR3 region is CAWTGTGELFF. DNA of the CDR3: TGTGCCTGGACCGGGACCGGGGAGCTGTTTTTT.

This clonotype was found a few times. The chain combines TRBV7-9 with TRBJ2-4, with 8 bases that match TRBD2. Germline CDR1 and CDR2: SEHNR and FQNEAQ (reference sequence). The CDR3 is made up of 17 amino acids. J gave up 0 bases and V 6 bases, and 10 bases lay outside the gene matches. The CDR3 sequence is CASSHTSGGLAKNIQYF. DNA of the CDR3: TGTGCCAGCAGTCATACTAGCGGAGGGCTAGCCAAAAACATTCAGTACTTC.

The table lists this clonotype with a few counts. CDR3 nucleotides: TGTGCCAGCAGCCAAGAGGGGACCTCGAACACCATATATTTT. Translation: CASSQEGTSNTIYF. J is TRBJ1-3 and V is TRBV3-1; D may be TRBD1 (5 bases). The CDR3 has 14 residues. V lost 0 bases to trimming and J lost 7 bases, with 10 bases between them. CDR1 is LGHDT and CDR2 is YNNKEL in the germline V gene (reference sequence).

J is TRBJ1-5 and V is TRBV4-1; tentatively, D is TRBD1 (6 bases). Germline CDR1 reads MGHRA; CDR2 reads YSYEKL. The V end lost 0 bases, the J end lost 4 bases, and 16 bases lay between the germline ends. The CDR3 extends over 17 amino acids. CDR3 amino acids: CASSQDIKDSFNQPQHF. CDR3 DNA: TGCGCCAGCAGCCAAGATATCAAGGACAGTTTTAATCAGCCCCAGCATTTT.

This clonotype was recorded many times. The chain carries TRBV10-2 and TRBJ1-1; tentatively, D is TRBD1 (6 bases). This CDR3 region has 15 residues. Germline lookup yields CDR1 WSHSY and CDR2 SAAADI. Trimming pared 0 bases from V and 1 base from J, leaving 9 bases between. For the CDR3, the DNA is TGCGCCAGCAGTGAGTCATCGGGACAGAACACTGAAGCTTTCTTT. Translation gives CASSESSGQNTEAFF.